Below are 13 T cell receptor beta chains sequenced from a single sample in a study of OX40 agonist ivuxolimab in advanced cancers. Profiled with immunoSEQ multiplex PCR; TCRdb holds only in-frame clones, not every one. The table includes some 100,000 clones, more than 85% detected once. Sequences were derived from CD4+ or CD8+ T cells sorted from blood, sampled in a trial of the OX40 agonist ivuxolimab. These receptors were taken from an adult with an advanced solid tumor such as melanoma, head and neck, liver or kidney cancer.

The chain joins TRBV30 to TRBJ1-1; no firm D call. Germline V CDR1 and CDR2: GTSNPN, SVGIG (reference sequence). V was shortened by 4 bases and J by 7 bases, with 13 bases between the two germline ends. This CDR3 has 12 residues. The CDR3: CAWTRGGHEAFF. The DNA of the CDR3 is TGTGCCTGGACTCGAGGCGGCCATGAAGCTTTCTTT.

The rearrangement links TRBV28 to TRBJ2-7; D is unresolved. Trimming removed 2 bases at V and 3 bases at J, with 8 bases between. CDR3 length: 13 residues. The V gene's germline CDR1 is MDHEN and CDR2 SYDVKM. The CDR3: CASSLKPGYEQYF. CDR3 coding DNA: TGTGCCAGCAGTTTAAAGCCCGGCTACGAGCAGTACTTC.

This clone was observed a few times. The J gene is TRBJ1-1, the V gene TRBV7-2; no clear D. The CDR3 has 12 amino acids. CDR1 and CDR2 from the germline V gene are SGHTA and FQGNSA. V dropped 5 bases and J dropped 7 bases, with 11 bases sitting between them. The DNA of the CDR3 is TGTGCCAGCAGCCCCTATCGCAGTGAAGCTTTCTTT. This gives the protein CASSPYRSEAFF.

Only a few counts were recorded for this clone. This rearrangement joins TRBV19 to TRBJ2-2, with 7 bases that match TRBD2. The length of the CDR3 is 16 residues. Germline assignment: CDR1 LNHDA and CDR2 SQIVND (reference sequence). V lost 5 bases and J lost 1; bases outside the gene matches: 7. The CDR3 here is CASSASGTMNTGELFF. In DNA, the CDR3 is TGTGCCAGTAGTGCTTCAGGGACTATGAACACCGGGGAGCTGTTTTTT.

The chain links TRBV6-6 to TRBJ1-5; no reliable D call. This CDR3 contains 13 residues. V lost 8 bases to trimming and J lost 1 base, with 9 bases between them. From germline, CDR1 is MNHNY and CDR2 SVGAGI (reference sequence). The CDR3 sequence: CASGLVSNQPQHF. CDR3 nucleotide sequence: TGTGCCAGCGGCCTCGTGAGCAATCAGCCCCAGCATTTT.

The chain is built from TRBV5-6 and TRBJ1-5; D is uncertain. V dropped 4 bases and J dropped 1 base, with 12 bases sitting between them. CDR1 and CDR2 (germline): SGHDT, YYEEEE. CDR3 length: 15 residues. CDR3 DNA sequence: TGTGCCAGCAGCCAGGACGGCCTAAGCAATCAGCCCCAGCATTTT. Its translation: CASSQDGLSNQPQHF.

With regard to this clone: The junction shows a germline mismatch at one end, possibly a read error. The chain is built from TRBV7-2 and TRBJ1-1; D is uncertain. This CDR3 has 12 amino acids. Germline V CDR1 and CDR2: SGHTA, FQGNSA. CDR3 sequence: CASSPLTTEIVF. The DNA of the CDR3 is TGTGCCAGCAGCCCCCTGACTACGGAGATCGTCTTT.

This clone was seen only once. V usage is TRBV5-1 and J usage is TRBJ2-3, with D uncertain. The germline V and J ends were trimmed by 0 bases and 2 bases, with 7 bases remaining between them. Germline loops: CDR1 SGHRS, CDR2 YFSETQ. This CDR3 has 14 amino acids. DNA for the CDR3: TGCGCCAGCAGCTTGGGGCAGGACACAGATACGCAGTATTTT. Translation: CASSLGQDTDTQYF.

The CDR3 nucleotides read TGTGCCAGCAGCTTGGAGTTGGCGCGGACCTACGAGCAGTACGTC. Translation gives CASSLELARTYEQYV. V usage is TRBV5-5 and J usage is TRBJ2-7, with unresolved D. Between the trimmed V and J ends, which lost 0 bases and 2 bases, there was a span of 12 bases. The CDR3 loop spans 15 amino acids. Germline CDR1 is SGHKS and CDR2 is YYEKEE (reference sequence).

The V and J genes are TRBV4-2 and TRBJ2-5; D is possibly TRBD2 (5 bases). Between the trimmed V and J ends, which lost 4 bases and 2 bases, there was a span of 17 bases. From germline, CDR1 is LGHNA and CDR2 YNFKEQ. The CDR3 consists of 16 residues. The CDR3 loop reads CASSPRTASGQETQYF. CDR3 DNA sequence: TGTGCCAGCAGCCCCCGGACTGCCTCGGGACAAGAGACCCAGTACTTC.

Worth noting for this clone: A junction end diverges from the germline sequence, so it may reflect a read error. The V and J genes are TRBV4-1 and TRBJ1-6; the match to TRBD1 covers 11 bases. The germline gives CDR1 MGHRA, CDR2 YSYEKL. The CDR3 has 19 amino acids. The CDR3 DNA is TGCGCCAGCAGCCCCGGGACAGGGGGTGCCAGCTCCTATAATTTACCCCTCCACTTT. Protein sequence: CASSPGTGGASSYNLPLHF.

The chain combines TRBV6-6 with TRBJ1-2; D unresolved. V was trimmed by 6 bases and J by 5 bases, leaving 19 bases between them. The CDR3 length is 15 residues. Germline V lookup: CDR1 MNHNY, CDR2 SVGAGI (reference sequence). In nucleotides, the CDR3 is TGTGCCAGCAGAACCGGACTCAACGCAGGTTATGGCTACACCTTC. Translating gives CASRTGLNAGYGYTF.

The genes are TRBV18 and TRBJ1-5; D unresolved. Between the trimmed V and J ends, which lost 4 bases and 5 bases, there was a span of 9 bases. The CDR3 loop spans 13 amino acids. Germline CDR1 KGHSH, CDR2 LQKENI. CDR3 protein: CASSLRTDQPQHF. The CDR3, as DNA: TGTGCCAGCTCACTTCGGACCGATCAGCCCCAGCATTTT.